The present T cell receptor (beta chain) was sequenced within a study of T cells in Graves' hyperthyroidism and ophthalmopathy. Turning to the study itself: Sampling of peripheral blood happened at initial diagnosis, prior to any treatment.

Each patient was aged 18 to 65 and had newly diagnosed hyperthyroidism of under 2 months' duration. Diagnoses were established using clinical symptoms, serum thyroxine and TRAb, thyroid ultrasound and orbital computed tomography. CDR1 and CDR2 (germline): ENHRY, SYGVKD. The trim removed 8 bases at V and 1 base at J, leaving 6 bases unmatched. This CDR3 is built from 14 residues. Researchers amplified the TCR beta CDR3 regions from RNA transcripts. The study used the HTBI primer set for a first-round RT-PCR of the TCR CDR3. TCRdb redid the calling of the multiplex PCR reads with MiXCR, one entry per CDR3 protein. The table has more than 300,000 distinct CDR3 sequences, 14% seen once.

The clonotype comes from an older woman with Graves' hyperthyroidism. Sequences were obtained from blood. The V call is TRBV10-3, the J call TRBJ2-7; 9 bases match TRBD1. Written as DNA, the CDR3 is TGTGCCATCTGGGCGGGGACAGGGTCCTACGAGCAGTACTTC. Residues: CAIWAGTGSYEQYF.